These T cell receptor beta chains were read from a single sample in a study of neoadjuvant anti-PD-1 for oral cavity cancer. Generated by immunoSEQ multiplex PCR, the TCRdb table keeps only in-frame clones and is missing some. The data hold 7,000 to 9,500 clones, with more than 65% observed a single time. The material was PBMCs, obtained after nivolumab (anti-PD-1) treatment. These receptors all stem from a person aged 40 to 85 with oral cavity squamous cell carcinoma. The CDR3 runs from the conserved cysteine through the conserved F or W. A D gene is named only where the DNA matches it firmly. A row's size may be missing; if present it is once, few, many or a size class.

j_call,clone_size,d_call,v_call,cdr3_nt,cdr3_aa
TRBJ1-3,.,.,TRBV7-2,TGTGCCAGCAGCTTAGGGGTTCCTGGAAACACCATATATTTT,CASSLGVPGNTIYF
TRBJ2-7,.,.,TRBV9,TGTGCCAGCAGCGTTAACCCCTACGAGCAGTACTTC,CASSVNPYEQYF
TRBJ2-3,.,.,TRBV11-2,TGTGCCAGCAGCTTATCCTCACCCAGCACAGATACGCAGTATTTT,CASSLSSPSTDTQYF
TRBJ2-3,.,.,TRBV19,TGTGCCAGCAGCTACACAGATACGCAGTATTTT,CASSYTDTQYF
TRBJ1-2,.,TRBD1,TRBV5-1,TGCGCCAGCAGTCCAGGACAGGGCCATGGCTACACCTTC,CASSPGQGHGYTF
TRBJ2-3,.,.,TRBV7-8,TGTGCCAGCAGCGGGGTGGGGCCCGGTACGCAGTATTTT,CASSGVGPGTQYF
TRBJ2-2,.,.,TRBV7-2,TGTGCCAGCAGCTTTCTCAGGGTAACCGGGGAGCTGTTTTTT,CASSFLRVTGELFF
TRBJ1-1,once,TRBD1,TRBV29-1,TGCAGCGTAGAGGGACAGGGAAAACCGAACACTGAAGCTTTCTTT,CSVEGQGKPNTEAFF
TRBJ1-1,.,.,TRBV6-5,TGTGCCAGCTCCCAAGAGGCAGCGAACACTGAAGCTTTCTTT,CASSQEAANTEAFF
TRBJ2-3,few,.,TRBV7-2,TGTGCCAGCAGCTTAGCATCAGATACGCAGTATTTT,CASSLASDTQYF
TRBJ1-2,.,.,TRBV19,TGTGCCAGTAGTCTCGGGGACACTTCGTATGGCTACACCTTC,CASSLGDTSYGYTF
TRBJ1-5,.,.,TRBV9,TGTGCCAGCAGCGCGGGGGTAACTAGCAATCAGCCCCAGCATTTT,CASSAGVTSNQPQHF
TRBJ2-1,.,TRBD1,TRBV9,TGTGCCAGCAGCGCCTACGACAGGGTGACACGAGACAATGAGCAGTTCTTC,CASSAYDRVTRDNEQFF
TRBJ1-4,.,TRBD1,TRBV2,TGTGCCAGCACCAAGGGACAGATAAATGAAAAACTGTTTTTT,CASTKGQINEKLFF
TRBJ2-7,few,.,TRBV11-2,TGTGCCAGCAGCTTAGATCACGGTAGCTACGAGCAGTACTTC,CASSLDHGSYEQYF
TRBJ2-1,.,.,TRBV5-1,TGCGCCAGCAGCTTGGAAGGTGAGCAGTTCTTC,CASSLEGEQFF
TRBJ2-5,.,TRBD2,TRBV2,TGTGCCAGCATTGGGACTAGCGGAATTGAGACCCAGTACTTC,CASIGTSGIETQYF
TRBJ1-4,.,.,TRBV10-3,TGTGCCATCAGTTCCTCAGGGGCTAATGAAAAACTGTTTTTT,CAISSSGANEKLFF
TRBJ1-4,.,.,TRBV9,TGTGCCAGCAGCGTATCTGGGGGGAAGGAAAAACTGTTTTTT,CASSVSGGKEKLFF
TRBJ1-5,few,.,TRBV5-1,TGCGCCAGCAGCTTGGGGGCAGGGAATCAGCCCCAGCATTTT,CASSLGAGNQPQHF
TRBJ2-7,.,TRBD1,TRBV15,TGTGCCACCAGCAGCCAGACAGGGGGAACCTACGAGCAGTACTTC,CATSSQTGGTYEQYF
TRBJ2-1,.,.,TRBV7-6,TGTGCCAGCAGCAAACAGGGAGAATCCGATGAGCAGTTCTTC,CASSKQGESDEQFF
TRBJ1-6,few,TRBD1,TRBV30,TGTGCCTGGGTGGACAGGGCTAATTCACCCCTCCACTTT,CAWVDRANSPLHF
TRBJ2-1,.,.,TRBV9,TGTGCCAGCAGCGTATCTGTTGCTATCAGTGAGCAGTTCTTC,CASSVSVAISEQFF
TRBJ2-7,.,.,TRBV19,TGTGCCAGTGCTACCGGGAAAACCTACGAGCAGTACTTC,CASATGKTYEQYF
TRBJ1-2,.,.,TRBV2,TGTGCCAGCAGTGAAGCGGAAGGGGATCGTGGATATGGCTACACCTTC,CASSEAEGDRGYGYTF
TRBJ2-7,.,.,TRBV30,TGTGCCTGGAGTGTAATATATCCGGGGGCTAGGGGGGAGCAGTACTTC,CAWSVIYPGARGEQYF
TRBJ1-5,.,.,TRBV6-1,TGTGCCACCGGGGGCGGGGGCCTCAATCAGCCCCAGCATTTT,CATGGGGLNQPQHF
TRBJ2-7,.,TRBD1,TRBV4-1,TGCGCCAGCAGCCCGACAGGGCCAAGCTCCTACGAGCAGTACTTC,CASSPTGPSSYEQYF
TRBJ2-3,once,TRBD2,TRBV10-3,TGTGCCATCAGCCTTAGCGGGGGGGACACAGATACGCAGTATTTT,CAISLSGGDTDTQYF
TRBJ2-1,few,TRBD2,TRBV4-1,TGCGCCAGCAGCCAAGTCATAACTAGCGGGGGCGGCGAGCAGTTCTTC,CASSQVITSGGGEQFF
TRBJ2-1,.,.,TRBV2,TGTGCCAGCCAGATAACCCTAGGCCTCGACAATGAGCAGTTCTTC,CASQITLGLDNEQFF
TRBJ2-3,.,.,TRBV4-3,TGCGCCAGCAGCCAGGGAAGAGATACGCAGTATTTT,CASSQGRDTQYF
TRBJ1-1,.,.,TRBV5-4,TGTGCCAGCAGCTTGGTCGGGGGACCCCGCACTGAAGCTTTCTTT,CASSLVGGPRTEAFF
TRBJ2-1,.,TRBD2,TRBV19,TGTGCCAGTAACAGCGGGGGCTACAATGAGCAGTTCTTC,CASNSGGYNEQFF
TRBJ2-2,.,.,TRBV5-1,TGCGCCAGCAGTTACAGCGTCGGCACCGGGGAGCTGTTTTTT,CASSYSVGTGELFF
TRBJ1-6,.,TRBD1,TRBV6-1,TGTGCCAGCAGTGACAACATACAGGGGGGTTCACCCCTCCACTTT,CASSDNIQGGSPLHF
TRBJ1-4,.,TRBD1,TRBV11-2,TGTGCCAGCAGCGCAAATACAGGGGGGAATGAAAAACTGTTTTTT,CASSANTGGNEKLFF
TRBJ1-3,few,TRBD1,TRBV9,TGTGCCAGCAGCGCGTCAGGGGGCTTTGGAAACACCATATATTTT,CASSASGGFGNTIYF
TRBJ2-1,.,.,TRBV7-8,TGTGCCAGCAGCTTAGGCTGGTTGCAGTACAATGAGCAGTTCTTC,CASSLGWLQYNEQFF
TRBJ2-7,few,.,TRBV6-1,TGTGCCAGCGAGGGATACGAGCAGTACTTC,CASEGYEQYF
TRBJ1-4,.,.,TRBV5-1,TGCGCCAGCAGCTTAGGACTGGGAGATAATGAAAAACTGTTTTTT,CASSLGLGDNEKLFF
TRBJ1-1,once,TRBD1,TRBV19,TGTGCCAGTAGTATAGAGACAGGGACGACTGAAGCTTTCTTT,CASSIETGTTEAFF
TRBJ2-7,.,.,TRBV30,TGTGCCTGGAGTGTACGGGTAGGGGGCTCCTACGAGCAGTACTTC,CAWSVRVGGSYEQYF
TRBJ2-7,.,.,TRBV7-9,TGTGCCAGCAGCCTCGGCCGGGGCGTTAGCTCCTACGAGCAGTACTTC,CASSLGRGVSSYEQYF
TRBJ1-5,few,.,TRBV7-2,TGTGCCAGCAGCCGAGACAGAGATGGCAATCAGCCCCAGCATTTT,CASSRDRDGNQPQHF
TRBJ2-2,.,TRBD1,TRBV7-6,TGTGCCAGCAGCCTAGACCTGACAGGGGGATCGACCGGGGAGCTGTTTTTT,CASSLDLTGGSTGELFF